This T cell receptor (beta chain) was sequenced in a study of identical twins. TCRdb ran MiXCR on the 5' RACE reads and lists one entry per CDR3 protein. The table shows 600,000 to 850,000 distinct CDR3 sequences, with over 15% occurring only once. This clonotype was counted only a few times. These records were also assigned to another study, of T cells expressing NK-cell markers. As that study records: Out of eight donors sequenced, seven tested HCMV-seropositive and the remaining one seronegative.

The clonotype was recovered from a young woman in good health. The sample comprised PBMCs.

DNA for the CDR3: TGTGCCAGCAGCAATCGTGGCGAGCAGTACTTC. The encoded protein is CASSNRGEQYF. The chain has TRBV5-4 and TRBJ2-7; D not certain. In germline, CDR1 is SGHNT, CDR2 YYREEE (reference sequence). This CDR3 has 11 amino acids. Trimming took 4 bases from V and 6 from J, leaving 8 bases between them.